The 5 T cell receptor beta chains below were found in one sample sequenced in a study of T cells in Graves' hyperthyroidism and ophthalmopathy. RNA transcripts provided the source from which TCR beta CDR3 regions were amplified. HTBI primers were the set used in a first-round RT-PCR of the TCR CDR3. TCRdb processed the multiplex PCR reads anew with MiXCR; each CDR3 protein has one entry. The repertoire has under 350,000 distinct CDR3 sequences, 15% to 20% of them found once; the top ten carry approximately 57%. The sample taken for sequencing was blood. Receptors were obtained from a woman aged 55-69 years with Graves' ophthalmopathy.

This clonotype appeared many times. The rearrangement uses TRBV30 and TRBJ1-1, with TRBD1 as a possible D gene (6 bases). Looked up from germline, CDR1 is GTSNPN and CDR2 is SVGIG (reference sequence). V lost 3 bases to trimming and J lost 3 bases, with 11 bases between them. The CDR3 has 13 residues. CDR3 amino acids: CAWSFGQHTEAFF. The DNA for the CDR3 is TGTGCCTGGAGCTTTGGACAGCACACTGAAGCTTTCTTT.

This clonotype occurred many times. This sequence joins TRBV15 and TRBJ2-3, with 12 bases matching TRBD2. Per germline, CDR1 LNHNV and CDR2 YYDKDF (reference sequence). Trimming removed 3 bases from V and 2 bases from J; junction bases left unmatched: 3. The CDR3 is 16 amino acids. The CDR3 loop reads CATSSGLAGTTDTQYF. The DNA of the CDR3 is TGTGCCACCAGCAGCGGACTAGCGGGGACCACAGATACGCAGTATTTT.

This clonotype has ten or more counts. The V and J genes are TRBV28 and TRBJ1-1, with D perhaps matching TRBD1 (6 bases). The CDR3 loop spans 12 amino acids. The germline CDR1 and CDR2 sequences are MDHEN and SYDVKM. V lost 6 bases and J 5 bases, leaving 10 bases between the germline ends. The CDR3 nucleotides are TGTGCCAGCAGCAACACAGGGACTGAAGCTTTCTTT. This translates into CASSNTGTEAFF.

This sequence joins TRBV12-3 or TRBV12-4 and TRBJ1-2; D is undetermined. V was shortened by 0 bases and J by 4 bases, with 3 bases between the two germline ends. The CDR3 is made up of 12 amino acids. The CDR3 DNA sequence: TGTGCCAGCAGTTTAGCCAGCTATGGCTACACCTTC. This sequence encodes CASSLASYGYTF.

This clonotype was recorded at least ten times. This chain joins TRBV27 and TRBJ2-3; D gene uncertain. This CDR3 has 15 residues. V dropped 4 bases and J dropped 5 bases, with 16 bases sitting between them. The V gene's germline CDR1 is MNHEY and CDR2 SMNVEV (reference sequence). For the CDR3, the DNA is TGTGCCAGCAGTTGGTACGAAAGGGCAATAGATACGCAGTATTTT. Translating it yields CASSWYERAIDTQYF.